This T cell receptor (beta chain) was captured in a study of T cell repertoires in cytomegalovirus infection. TCRdb analysed the reads with MiXCR anew, one entry per CDR3 protein. The sample lists roughly 300,000 distinct CDR3 sequences; 9.5% were seen once. CDR3 length: 16 amino acids. From germline, CDR1 is MDHEN and CDR2 SYDVKM. Trimming cost V 6 bases and J 6 bases; bases outside gene matches: 14. This sequence originates from a human donor in good health (CMV status not recorded). Some clones in this sample may be carry-over from other donors' samples. The material sequenced was PBMCs. This rearrangement joins TRBV28 to TRBJ2-5; 9 bases are shared with TRBD2. DNA for the CDR3: TGTGCCAGCAGCCTCTTAGCGGGAGCGGCCAGGCAGACCCAGTACTTC. It encodes CASSLLAGAARQTQYF.